This TCR beta chain was found in a study of blood T cell repertoires in COVID-19. Study context: The study drew acute and convalescent COVID-19 samples from the United States, Italy and Spain.

Authors' methods: Amplification of reference gene primers was used by the study to estimate nucleated cell counts. Produced via immunoSEQ multiplex PCR; TCRdb's table is partial and in-frame only. From that table come the V and J calls and clone size; the DNA was used to work out D and trimming. The sample contains over 15,000 clones, about four fifths of which appear only once. V gave up 4 bases and J gave up 2 bases; unmatched junction bases: 5. The germline gives CDR1 SGHRS, CDR2 YFSETQ. This CDR3 is 14 amino acids long. This clone was seen a few times. The TCR was taken from an elderly man with active COVID-19. The genes are TRBV5-1 and TRBJ2-7, with 8 positions matching TRBD1. Specimen: peripheral blood. The CDR3 here is CASSRTGLPYEQYF. The CDR3 region has the DNA TGCGCCAGCAGCAGGACAGGGTTACCCTACGAGCAGTACTTC.